These T cell receptor beta chains were read from a single sample in a study of metastatic and nonmetastatic thyroid tumors. TCRdb re-called the PCR reads through MiXCR. The repertoire holds tens of thousands of clones, with 12% to 15% as singletons. Material: blood. The receptors were sampled from a male donor with papillary thyroid cancer or a benign thyroid nodule (not recorded which). Some clones in this sample may be carry-over from other donors' samples. Both conserved end residues are trimmed from each CDR3.

j_call v_call cdr3_aa
TRBJ1-1 TRBV6-1 ASKRALMNTEAF
TRBJ2-5 TRBV18 ASSPGQGRTTVAQY
TRBJ1-1 TRBV18 ASSPGGGGTEAF
TRBJ1-2 TRBV2 ASREGQGSSSGYT
TRBJ2-1 TRBV5-1 ASSPTSESSYNEQF
TRBJ2-6 TRBV10-3 AIRALALRGRASGANVLT
TRBJ2-3 TRBV9 ASSPGGSGTDTQY
TRBJ1-4 TRBV20-1 SASLGAVNEKLF
TRBJ2-7 TRBV6-1 ASSEGHPPAPYEQY
TRBJ2-7 TRBV2 ASSEGRGVYEQY
TRBJ2-4 TRBV14 ASSQRLAGGPSKNIQY
TRBJ2-7 TRBV6-1 ASSDPGSRFSEQY
TRBJ1-1 TRBV5-1 ASSLGTSMNTEAF
TRBJ2-3 TRBV19 ASSVTGSTDTQY
TRBJ1-2 TRBV20-1 SAREPLGYT
TRBJ2-4 TRBV7-8 ASSPTREPRNIQY
TRBJ1-6 TRBV20-1 SAAETGGGSPLH
TRBJ2-7 TRBV7-9 ASSFGSRDEDEQY
TRBJ1-1 TRBV11-2 ASSSRTAGNTEAF
TRBJ1-1 TRBV28 ASSRALGFRSEAF
TRBJ1-1 TRBV11-2 ASSLGYGEMNTEAF
TRBJ2-3 TRBV3-1 ASSKRTSGRDTQY
TRBJ2-1 TRBV6-1 ASSPTGGSSYNEQF
TRBJ1-4 TRBV2 AILSGTGDEKLF
TRBJ2-7 TRBV20-1 SARSSGSLGTYEQY
TRBJ2-1 TRBV11-2 ASSPGLAYNEQF
TRBJ2-3 TRBV6-5 ASRLVGGSTDTQY
TRBJ2-2 TRBV6-4 ASSYNTGELF
TRBJ1-2 TRBV5-1 ASSAQDPNYGYT
TRBJ1-1 TRBV6-1 ASTLGTGNTEAF
TRBJ2-7 TRBV27 ASSFWPGRISYEQY
TRBJ1-5 TRBV20-1 SASRPLSNQPQH
TRBJ1-2 TRBV30 AWSDQGREVGGYT
TRBJ1-2 TRBV6-4 ASSRRGPGGYT
TRBJ1-3 TRBV15 ATSRDWVTLPLGNTIY
TRBJ2-2 TRBV19 ATKYNTNTGELF
TRBJ1-4 TRBV7-6 ASSLAGGNEKLF
TRBJ1-1 TRBV5-1 ASKMEQNTEAF
TRBJ2-7 TRBV5-1 ASSFSQVPGYEQY
TRBJ1-4 TRBV4-1 ASSQAPIRDRRNEKLF
TRBJ1-4 TRBV5-1 ASSQIGQGAATNEKLF
TRBJ1-2 TRBV16 ASSQFFQNYGYT
TRBJ2-3 TRBV11-2 AISLGVAGVGPDTQY
TRBJ2-2 TRBV12-3/TRBV12-4 ASSFYGGSTGELF
TRBJ2-1 TRBV9 ASSVGGSVRNEQF
TRBJ1-1 TRBV6-2/TRBV6-3 ASIEGGLNTEAF
TRBJ2-1 TRBV19 ASSMGWGYNEQF